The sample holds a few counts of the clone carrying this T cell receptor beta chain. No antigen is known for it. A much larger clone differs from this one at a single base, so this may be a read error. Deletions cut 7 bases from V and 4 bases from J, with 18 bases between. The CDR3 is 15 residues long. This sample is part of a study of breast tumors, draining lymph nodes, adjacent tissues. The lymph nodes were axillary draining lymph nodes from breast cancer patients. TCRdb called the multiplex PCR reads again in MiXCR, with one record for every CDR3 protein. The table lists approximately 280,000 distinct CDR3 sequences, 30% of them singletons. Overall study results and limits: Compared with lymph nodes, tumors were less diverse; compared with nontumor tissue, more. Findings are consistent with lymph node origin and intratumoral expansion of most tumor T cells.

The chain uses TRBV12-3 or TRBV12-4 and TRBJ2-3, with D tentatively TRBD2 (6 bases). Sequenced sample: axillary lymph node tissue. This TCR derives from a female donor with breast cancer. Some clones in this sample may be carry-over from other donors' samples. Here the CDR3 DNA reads TGTGCCAGCACCCCAGGGACGGGAGACTCAGATACGCAGTATTTT. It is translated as CASTPGTGDSDTQYF.